The 16 T cell receptor beta chains listed next were all sequenced from one sample in a study of beta chain features in type 1 diabetes. Points from the study as a whole: For Type 1 diabetes patients, all four CD4+ subsets carried TCRB CDR3s that were moderately but significantly shorter.

Expressed TCRB transcripts were sequenced because the isolated RNA had all been reverse transcribed beforehand. Assay: immunoSEQ multiplex PCR; the TCRdb copy retains only in-frame clones and omits some. The data contain some 290,000 clones, roughly 13% of them singletons. What these receptors recognize is not known. The sequencing input was naive CD4+ T cells from blood. These receptors all come from a man aged 25 to 45 with type 1 diabetes.

This clone was recorded a few times. The J gene is TRBJ2-1, the V gene TRBV9; D unresolved. Deletions cut 4 bases from V and 5 bases from J, with 13 bases between. This CDR3 is built from 14 residues. CDR1 is SGDLS and CDR2 is YYNGEE in the germline V gene. CDR3 in DNA: TGTGCCAGCAGCCCCGTCCAGAATAACAATGAGCAGTTCTTC. Its translation is CASSPVQNNNEQFF.

The chain combines TRBV5-1 with TRBJ2-1; 7 nucleotides align to TRBD2. This CDR3 comprises 16 residues. Germline V lookup: CDR1 SGHRS, CDR2 YFSETQ. After removal of 7 bases from V and 8 bases from J, the junction contained 18 bases not matched to a gene. In DNA, the CDR3 is TGCGCCAGCGGACACGGGTCGGGAGGAAGTTCCGATGAGCAGTTCTTC. Translation gives CASGHGSGGSSDEQFF.

The genes are TRBV9 and TRBJ2-1, with 9 bases lining up with TRBD1. J lost 9 bases, V lost 0 bases, and 4 bases had no gene match. In germline, CDR1 is SGDLS, CDR2 YYNGEE. The length of the CDR3 is 14 residues. CDR3 residues: CASSVGQGGVEQFF. The CDR3 DNA reads as TGTGCCAGCAGCGTAGGACAGGGGGGTGTTGAGCAGTTCTTC.

This sequence joins TRBV15 and TRBJ2-5; 12 bases line up with TRBD2. V was pared by 2 bases and J by 5 bases, with 6 bases of the junction left unmatched. The CDR3 contains 16 residues. Per germline, CDR1 LNHNV and CDR2 YYDKDF (reference sequence). The CDR3 coding sequence is TGTGCCACCAGCAGACGGACTAGCGGGAAAGAGGAGACCCAGTACTTC. Residues: CATSRRTSGKEETQYF.

In its sample, this clone was seen a few times. The sample contains more than one DNA sequence encoding this CDR3. J is TRBJ2-7 and V is TRBV28; 8 bases fit TRBD1. There are 14 residues in the CDR3. Germline-derived CDR1 and CDR2 are MDHEN and SYDVKM. V lost 5 bases to trimming and J lost 4 bases; unmatched junction nucleotides: 7. CDR3 residues: CASSPGQGPYEQYF. CDR3 DNA: TGTGCCAGCAGTCCCGGACAGGGACCATACGAGCAGTACTTC.

This sequence joins TRBV21-1 and TRBJ2-1; TRBD2 is the table's D call, not checked against the DNA. TRBV21-1 is flagged as a pseudogene. The CDR3 contains 14 residues. CDR3 sequence reads: CASSSRGAAGEQFF. CDR3 nucleotides: TGTGCCAGCAGCAGTCGGGGGGCGGCAGGTGAGCAGTTCTTC.

This clone showed up just a few times. The rearrangement joins TRBV19 to TRBJ2-7, with 11 bases fitting TRBD2. CDR3 size: 14 residues. CDR1 and CDR2 from the germline V gene are LNHDA and SQIVND (reference sequence). After removal of 3 bases from V and 3 bases from J, the junction contained 1 base not matched to a gene. The CDR3 DNA follows: TGTGCCAGTAGTATGCTAGCGGGAGGCTACGAGCAGTACTTC. Translated: CASSMLAGGYEQYF.

There are a few counts of this clone. The chain combines TRBV28 with TRBJ1-5, with unresolved D. Germline-derived CDR1 and CDR2 are MDHEN and SYDVKM. The germline V and J ends were trimmed by 5 bases and 6 bases, with 8 bases remaining between them. CDR3 length: 12 amino acids. In DNA, the CDR3 is TGTGCCAGCAGTGTCCCTTCTCAGCCCCAGCATTTT. Protein sequence: CASSVPSQPQHF.

The chain couples TRBV5-4 to TRBJ2-3, with D possibly TRBD2 on 6 matching bases. The germline V gene encodes CDR1 SGHNT and CDR2 YYREEE (reference sequence). The CDR3 has 15 amino acids. V was shortened by 4 bases and J by 0 bases, with 12 bases between the two germline ends. The CDR3 loop reads CASSPLAASTDTQYF. The DNA for the CDR3 is TGTGCCAGCAGCCCGTTAGCGGCTAGCACAGATACGCAGTATTTT.

This clone occurred a few times. The V and J genes are TRBV4-2 and TRBJ2-3, with TRBD1 matching over 8 bases. V trimming: 0 bases; J trimming: 0 bases; junction bases outside the gene matches: 5. CDR1 is LGHNA and CDR2 is YNFKEQ in the germline V gene. The CDR3 runs 17 residues. The DNA for the CDR3 is TGTGCCAGCAGCCAAGAGTATCAGGGGGCGAGCACAGATACGCAGTATTTT. Its translation is CASSQEYQGASTDTQYF.

The chain joins TRBV7-2 to TRBJ2-2; 7 bases are a match to TRBD2. In germline, CDR1 is SGHTA, CDR2 FQGNSA. This CDR3 has 18 amino acids. The V gene end was trimmed by 2 bases and the J gene end by 0 bases; junction bases not matched to a gene: 9. The CDR3 nucleotides are TGTGCCAGCAGCTTAACAAGTGGCGGGAGCCCGAACACCGGGGAGCTGTTTTTT. Its translation is CASSLTSGGSPNTGELFF.

This clone showed up just a few times. The chain is built from TRBV5-1 and TRBJ2-1; D possibly corresponds to TRBD2 (5 bases). CDR1 is SGHRS, CDR2 YFSETQ, per germline. The CDR3 consists of 14 residues. The V end was cut by 6 bases, the J end by 6 bases, with 16 bases between. CDR3 DNA: TGCGCCAGCAATACCCTCGGGCTAGCCAATGAGCAGTTCTTC. It specifies CASNTLGLANEQFF.

The chain couples TRBV7-2 to TRBJ2-5; TRBD1 matches at 8 bases. Trimming cost V 7 bases and J 5 bases; bases outside gene matches: 9. The germline V gene encodes CDR1 SGHTA and CDR2 FQGNSA. The CDR3 is 14 amino acids. Here the CDR3 DNA reads TGTGCCAGCATCCCCGCCCGGACAGGGGAGACCCAGTACTTC. Amino acid sequence: CASIPARTGETQYF.

This clone appeared a few times. The CDR3 sequence: CASTLDRGHGYTF. The CDR3 bases are TGTGCCAGCACCCTCGACAGGGGGCATGGCTACACCTTC. V and J are TRBV28 and TRBJ1-2; 10 positions match TRBD1. In germline, CDR1 is MDHEN, CDR2 SYDVKM. The CDR3 has 13 amino acids. After removal of 7 bases from V and 6 bases from J, the junction contained 5 bases not matched to a gene.

This clone was recorded a few times. The gene calls are TRBV15 and TRBJ2-7; no clear D gene. V lost 3 bases, J lost 7 bases, and 13 bases lay in between. The germline V gene has CDR1 LNHNV and CDR2 YYDKDF (reference sequence). The CDR3 totals 13 residues. The CDR3 region is CATSRSRSVEQYF. Written as DNA, the CDR3 is TGTGCCACCAGCAGGTCTCGGAGCGTTGAGCAGTACTTC.

This rearrangement joins TRBV6-5 to TRBJ2-3; TRBD1 is a possible D gene (5 bases). Trimming removed 6 bases at V and 0 bases at J, with 10 bases between. There are 14 residues in the CDR3. CDR1 MNHEY and CDR2 SVGAGI come from the germline V gene. The CDR3 nucleotides are TGTGCCAGCAGCTGGCGACAGAGCACAGATACGCAGTATTTT. It translates to CASSWRQSTDTQYF.